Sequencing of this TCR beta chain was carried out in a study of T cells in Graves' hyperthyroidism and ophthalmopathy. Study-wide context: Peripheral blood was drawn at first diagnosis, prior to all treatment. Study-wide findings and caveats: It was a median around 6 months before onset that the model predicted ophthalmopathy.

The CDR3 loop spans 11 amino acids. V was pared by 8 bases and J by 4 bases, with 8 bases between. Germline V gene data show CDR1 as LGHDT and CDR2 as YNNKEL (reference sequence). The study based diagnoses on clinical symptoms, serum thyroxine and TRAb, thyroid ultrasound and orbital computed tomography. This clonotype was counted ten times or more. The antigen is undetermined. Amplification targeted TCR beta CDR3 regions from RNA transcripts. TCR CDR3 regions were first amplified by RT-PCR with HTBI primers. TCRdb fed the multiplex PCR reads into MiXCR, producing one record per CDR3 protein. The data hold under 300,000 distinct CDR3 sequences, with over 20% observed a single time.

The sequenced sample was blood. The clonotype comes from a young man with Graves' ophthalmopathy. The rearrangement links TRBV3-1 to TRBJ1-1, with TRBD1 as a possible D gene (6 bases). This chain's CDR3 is CASLGATEAFF. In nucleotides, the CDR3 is TGTGCCAGCCTGGGGGCCACTGAAGCTTTCTTT.